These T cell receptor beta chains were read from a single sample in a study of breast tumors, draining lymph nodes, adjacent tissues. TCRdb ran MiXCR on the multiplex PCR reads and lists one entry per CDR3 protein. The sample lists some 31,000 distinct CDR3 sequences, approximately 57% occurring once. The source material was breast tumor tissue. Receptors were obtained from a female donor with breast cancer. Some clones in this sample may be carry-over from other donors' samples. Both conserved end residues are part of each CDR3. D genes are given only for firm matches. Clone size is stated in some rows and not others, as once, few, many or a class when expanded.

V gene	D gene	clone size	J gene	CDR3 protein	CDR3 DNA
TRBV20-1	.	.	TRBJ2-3	CSARGGGQGDTQYF	TGCAGTGCCCGAGGTGGCGGGCAGGGAGATACGCAGTATTTT
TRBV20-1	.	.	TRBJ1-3	CSARDQNTIYF	TGCAGTGCTAGAGATCAAAACACCATATATTTT
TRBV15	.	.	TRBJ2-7	CATAIQGSYEQHF	TGTGCCACTGCGATACAGGGCTCCTACGAGCAGCACTTC
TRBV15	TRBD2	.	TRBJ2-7	CATSRTSGVIYEQYF	TGTGCCACCAGCAGGACTAGCGGGGTCATCTACGAGCAGTACTTC
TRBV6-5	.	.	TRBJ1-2	CASRGVNYGYTF	TGTGCCAGCAGAGGGGTGAACTATGGCTACACCTTC
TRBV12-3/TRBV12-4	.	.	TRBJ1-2	CASSFSAGSNCGYTF	TGTGCCAGCAGTTTCTCTGCAGGGAGTAACTGTGGCTACACCTTC
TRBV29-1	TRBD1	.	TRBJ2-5	CSSDRGGKTQYF	TGCAGCTCCGACAGGGGTGGAAAGACCCAGTACTTC
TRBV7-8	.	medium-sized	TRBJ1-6	CASSLKVLFNSPLHF	TGTGCCAGCAGCTTAAAGGTGCTGTTTAATTCACCCCTCCACTTT
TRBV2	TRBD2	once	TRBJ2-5	CASRGGRGETQYF	TGTGCCAGCAGGGGGGGGAGAGGGGAGACCCAGTACTTC
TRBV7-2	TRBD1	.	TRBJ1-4	CASSRQGHSTNEKLFF	TGTGCCAGCAGCAGACAGGGCCACTCAACTAATGAAAAACTGTTTTTT
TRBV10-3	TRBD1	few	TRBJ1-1	CAIRDRVPNTEAFF	TGTGCCATCAGAGACAGGGTCCCGAACACTGAAGCTTTCTTT
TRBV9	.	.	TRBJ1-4	CASSPGDPGEKLFF	TGTGCCAGCAGCCCGGGGGACCCCGGTGAAAAACTGTTTTTT
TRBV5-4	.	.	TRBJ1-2	CASSLVNGNYGYTF	TGTGCCAGCAGCTTGGTAAACGGTAACTATGGCTACACCTTC
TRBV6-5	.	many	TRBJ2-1	CASSDTGTRSYNEQFF	TGTGCCAGCAGTGATACCGGGACAAGGTCCTACAATGAGCAGTTCTTC
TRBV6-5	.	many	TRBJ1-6	CASSSRPDGNSPLHF	TGTGCCAGCAGTTCTCGGCCAGATGGTAATTCACCCCTCCACTTT
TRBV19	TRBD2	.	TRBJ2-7	CASSPSGSGYEQYF	TGTGCCAGTAGTCCTAGCGGGAGCGGGTACGAGCAGTACTTC
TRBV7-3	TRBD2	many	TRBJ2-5	CASSLTSGGPLGTQYF	TGTGCCAGCAGCTTAACTAGCGGGGGTCCTCTTGGGACCCAGTACTTC
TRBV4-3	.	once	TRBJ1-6	CASSQTDYNSPLHF	TGCGCCAGCAGCCAGACAGACTATAATTCACCCCTCCACTTT
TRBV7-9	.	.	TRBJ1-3	CASSLLRQPSGNTIYF	TGTGCCAGCAGCTTATTGAGACAACCCTCTGGAAACACCATATATTTT
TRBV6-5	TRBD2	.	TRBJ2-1	CASSQTSGGDEQFF	TGTGCCAGCAGCCAGACTAGCGGGGGCGATGAGCAGTTCTTC
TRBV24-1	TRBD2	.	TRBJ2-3	CATSDLAGEGTDTQYF	TGTGCCACCAGTGACTTAGCGGGAGAGGGCACAGATACGCAGTATTTT
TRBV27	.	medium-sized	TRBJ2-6	CASSSPGTGSGANVLTF	TGTGCCAGCAGCTCCCCCGGGACCGGCTCTGGGGCCAACGTCCTGACTTTC
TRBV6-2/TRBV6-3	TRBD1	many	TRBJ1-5	CASSYLGTDNQPQHF	TGTGCCAGCAGTTACCTCGGGACAGATAATCAGCCCCAGCATTTT
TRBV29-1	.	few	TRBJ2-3	CSVFGGLPRDTQYF	TGCAGCGTTTTTGGCGGGCTTCCGAGGGATACGCAGTATTTT
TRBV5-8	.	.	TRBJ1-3	CASSLGRGLGGNTIYF	TGTGCCAGCAGCCTAGGACGGGGGCTCGGTGGAAACACCATATATTTT
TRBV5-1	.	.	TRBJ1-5	CASSLGGWDQPQHF	TGTGCCAGCAGCCTCGGGGGGTGGGATCAGCCCCAGCATTTT
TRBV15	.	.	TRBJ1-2	CATSRENSRHFF	TGTGCCACCAGCAGAGAAAACTCTAGGCACTTCTTC
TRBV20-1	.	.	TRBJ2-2	CSAHHGQANTGELFF	TGCAGTGCTCATCACGGGCAGGCGAACACCGGGGAGCTGTTTTTT
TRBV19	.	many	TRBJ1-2	CASRKEGYGYTF	TGTGCCAGTAGGAAAGAAGGCTATGGCTACACCTTC
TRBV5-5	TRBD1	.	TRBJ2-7	CASSGGQGGYEQYF	TGTGCCAGCAGCGGGGGACAGGGAGGTTACGAGCAGTACTTC
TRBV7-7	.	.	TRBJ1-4	CASSLGGRDEKLFF	TGTGCTAGCAGCTTAGGGGGACGGGATGAAAAACTGTTTTTT
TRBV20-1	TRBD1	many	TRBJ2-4	CSAPDRVLAKNIQYF	TGCAGTGCCCCTGACAGGGTTCTAGCCAAAAACATTCAGTACTTC
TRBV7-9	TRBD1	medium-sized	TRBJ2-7	CASSPGGLYEQYF	TGTGCCAGCAGCCCAGGGGGCCTATACGAGCAGTACTTC
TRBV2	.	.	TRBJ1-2	CASRRGEDYGYTF	TGTGCCAGCAGAAGGGGGGAGGACTATGGCTACACCTTC
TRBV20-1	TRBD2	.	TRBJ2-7	CSARKGLAASEQYF	TGCAGTGCTAGGAAGGGACTAGCGGCATCCGAGCAGTACTTC
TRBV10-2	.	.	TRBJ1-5	CASTFAGDQPQHF	TGCGCCAGCACATTCGCGGGGGATCAGCCCCAGCATTTT
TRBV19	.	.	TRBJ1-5	CASSIRTGGGGETQHF	TGTGCCAGTAGTATTCGAACGGGAGGAGGTGGGGAGACCCAGCATTTT